This record looks at one TCR beta chain sequence and its context. With 5 bases clipped from V and 5 bases from J, the junction kept 11 bases outside the gene matches. The CDR3 sequence is 15 residues long. The V gene's germline CDR1 is MNHEY and CDR2 SVGAGI. TCRdb's copy holds only in-frame clones and misses some; the assay was immunoSEQ multiplex PCR. The profile covers 60,000 or so clones, with roughly 83% appearing a single time and under 3% taken by the ten largest. The data are from a study of OX40 agonist ivuxolimab in advanced cancers. Study as a whole: An agonistic human IgG2 monoclonal antibody against OX40 (CD134) was given. Hepatocellular carcinoma, melanoma, renal cell or head and neck cancer occurred in dose-escalation patients. Enrollees could have had prior anti-PD-1, anti-PD-L1 or anti-CTLA-4 therapy, which approximately 38% had received.

Excluded were patients having autoimmune disease history or systemic immunosuppression. The clonotype was recovered from an adult with an advanced solid tumor such as melanoma, head and neck, liver or kidney cancer. Sequencing used CD4+ or CD8+ T cells sorted from blood, obtained in a trial of the OX40 agonist ivuxolimab. The rearrangement links TRBV6-5 to TRBJ2-5; 7 positions agree with TRBD1. CDR3 region: CASSSLRGPGETQYF. The CDR3 bases are TGTGCCAGCAGTAGCCTAAGGGGGCCGGGGGAGACCCAGTACTTC.